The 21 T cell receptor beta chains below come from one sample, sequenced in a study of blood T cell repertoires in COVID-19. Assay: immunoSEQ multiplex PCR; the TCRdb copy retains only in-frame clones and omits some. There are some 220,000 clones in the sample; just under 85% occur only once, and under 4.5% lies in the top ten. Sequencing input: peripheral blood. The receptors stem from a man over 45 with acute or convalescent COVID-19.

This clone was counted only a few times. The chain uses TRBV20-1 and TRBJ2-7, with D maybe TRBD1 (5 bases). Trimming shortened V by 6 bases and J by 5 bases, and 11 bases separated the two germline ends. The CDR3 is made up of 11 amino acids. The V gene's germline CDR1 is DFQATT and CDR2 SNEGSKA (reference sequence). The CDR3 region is CSAQSGNEQYF. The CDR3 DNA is TGCAGTGCCCAGTCAGGGAACGAGCAGTACTTC.

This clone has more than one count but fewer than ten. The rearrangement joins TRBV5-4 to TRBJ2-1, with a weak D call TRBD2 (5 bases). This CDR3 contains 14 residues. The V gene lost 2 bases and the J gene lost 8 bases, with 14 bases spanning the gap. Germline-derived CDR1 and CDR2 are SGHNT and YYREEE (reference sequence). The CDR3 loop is CASSLSGAADEQFF. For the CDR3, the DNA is TGTGCCAGCAGCTTATCAGGTGCAGCGGATGAGCAGTTCTTC.

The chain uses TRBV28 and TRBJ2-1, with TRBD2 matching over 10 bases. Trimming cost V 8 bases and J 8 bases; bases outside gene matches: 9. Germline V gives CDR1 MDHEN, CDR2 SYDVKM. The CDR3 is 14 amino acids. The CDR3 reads CASLLASGRDEQFF. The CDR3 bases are TGTGCCAGCCTTTTGGCTAGCGGGAGAGATGAGCAGTTCTTC.

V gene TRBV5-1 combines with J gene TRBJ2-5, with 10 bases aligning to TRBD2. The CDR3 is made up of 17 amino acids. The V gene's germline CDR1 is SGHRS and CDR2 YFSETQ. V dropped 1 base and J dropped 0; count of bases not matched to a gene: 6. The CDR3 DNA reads TGCGCCAGCAGCTTGAGCCTAGCGGGGGCCAACCAAGAGACCCAGTACTTC. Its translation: CASSLSLAGANQETQYF.

CDR3 protein: CASSPEFIAGTGELFF. DNA of the CDR3: TGTGCCAGCAGCCCGGAATTTATAGCGGGCACCGGGGAGCTGTTTTTT. The chain carries TRBV3-1 (or the pseudogene TRBV3-2) and TRBJ2-2, with 7 bases that match TRBD2. The CDR3 loop spans 16 amino acids. The V segment lost 4 bases and the J segment 4 bases; nucleotides outside the gene matches: 9. Germline V lookup: CDR1 LGHDT, CDR2 YNNKEL (reference sequence).

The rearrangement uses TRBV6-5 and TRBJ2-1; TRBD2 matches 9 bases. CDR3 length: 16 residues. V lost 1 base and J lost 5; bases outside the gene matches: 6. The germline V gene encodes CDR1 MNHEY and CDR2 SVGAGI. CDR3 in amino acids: CASSYLGLASDNEQFF. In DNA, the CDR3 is TGTGCCAGCAGTTACTTAGGACTAGCGTCTGACAATGAGCAGTTCTTC.

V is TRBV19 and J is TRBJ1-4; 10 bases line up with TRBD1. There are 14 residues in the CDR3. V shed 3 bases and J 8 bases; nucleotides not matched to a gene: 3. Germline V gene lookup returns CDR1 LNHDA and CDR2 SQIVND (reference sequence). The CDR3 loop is CASSMTGGGEKLFF. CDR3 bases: TGTGCCAGTAGTATGACAGGGGGCGGGGAAAAACTGTTTTTT.

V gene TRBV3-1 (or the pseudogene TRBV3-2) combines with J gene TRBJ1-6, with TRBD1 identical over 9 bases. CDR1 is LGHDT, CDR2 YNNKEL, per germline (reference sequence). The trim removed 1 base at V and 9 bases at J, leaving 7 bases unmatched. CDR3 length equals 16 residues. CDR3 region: CASSQGSGTGFSPLHF. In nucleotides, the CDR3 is TGTGCCAGCAGCCAAGGATCGGGGACAGGGTTTTCACCCCTCCACTTT.

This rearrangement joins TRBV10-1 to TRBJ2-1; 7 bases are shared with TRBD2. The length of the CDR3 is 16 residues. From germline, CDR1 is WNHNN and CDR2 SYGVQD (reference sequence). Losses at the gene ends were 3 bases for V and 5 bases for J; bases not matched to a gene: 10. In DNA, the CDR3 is TGCGCCAGCAGTGAAAACCCCGGGGGGACGAACAATGAGCAGTTCTTC. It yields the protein CASSENPGGTNNEQFF.

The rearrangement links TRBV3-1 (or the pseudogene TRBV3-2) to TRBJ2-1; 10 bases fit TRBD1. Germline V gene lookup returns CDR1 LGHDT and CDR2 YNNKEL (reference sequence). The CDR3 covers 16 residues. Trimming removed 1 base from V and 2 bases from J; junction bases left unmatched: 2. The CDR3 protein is CASSQGTGGTYNEQFF. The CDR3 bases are TGTGCCAGCAGCCAAGGGACAGGGGGTACCTACAATGAGCAGTTCTTC.

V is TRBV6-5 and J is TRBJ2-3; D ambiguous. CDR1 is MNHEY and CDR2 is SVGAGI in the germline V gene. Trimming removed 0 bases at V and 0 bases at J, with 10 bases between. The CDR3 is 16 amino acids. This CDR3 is CASSYSIYPSTDTQYF. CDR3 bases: TGTGCCAGCAGTTACTCTATCTACCCTAGCACAGATACGCAGTATTTT.

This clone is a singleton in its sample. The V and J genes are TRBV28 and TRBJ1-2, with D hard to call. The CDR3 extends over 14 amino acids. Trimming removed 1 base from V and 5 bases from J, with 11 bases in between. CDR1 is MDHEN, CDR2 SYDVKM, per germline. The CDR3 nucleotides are TGTGCCAGCAGTTTATCTGAGGCGTGGTATGGCTACACCTTC. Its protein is CASSLSEAWYGYTF.

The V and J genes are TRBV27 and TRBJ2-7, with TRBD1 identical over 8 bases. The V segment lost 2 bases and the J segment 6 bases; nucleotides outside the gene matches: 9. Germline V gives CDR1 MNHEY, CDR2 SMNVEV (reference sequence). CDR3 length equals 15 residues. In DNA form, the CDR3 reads TGTGCCAGCAGTTTAGCAGGGGGCACCCGGCGCGAGCAGTACTTC. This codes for CASSLAGGTRREQYF.

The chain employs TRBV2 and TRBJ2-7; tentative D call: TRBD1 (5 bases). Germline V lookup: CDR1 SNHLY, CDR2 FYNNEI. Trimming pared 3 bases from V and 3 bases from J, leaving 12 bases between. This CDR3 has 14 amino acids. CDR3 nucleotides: TGTGCCAGCAGTGATAGTGGCAGGGACTACGAGCAGTACTTC. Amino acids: CASSDSGRDYEQYF. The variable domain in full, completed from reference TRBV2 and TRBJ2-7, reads EPEVTQTPSHQVTQMGQEVILRCVPISNHLYFYWYRQILGQKVEFLVSFYNNEISEKSEIFDDQFSVERPDGSNFTLKIRSTKLEDSAMYFCASSDSGRDYEQYFGPGTRLTVT.

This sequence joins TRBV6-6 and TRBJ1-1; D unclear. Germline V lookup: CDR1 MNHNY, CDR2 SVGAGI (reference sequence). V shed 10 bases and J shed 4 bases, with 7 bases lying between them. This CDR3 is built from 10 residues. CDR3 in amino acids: CATGPTEAFF. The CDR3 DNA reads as TGTGCCACTGGCCCCACTGAAGCTTTCTTT.

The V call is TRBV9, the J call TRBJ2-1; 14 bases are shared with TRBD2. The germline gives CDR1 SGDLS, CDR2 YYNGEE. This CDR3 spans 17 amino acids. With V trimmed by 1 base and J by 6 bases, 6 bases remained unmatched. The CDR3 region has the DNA TGTGCCAGCAGCGTACTGACTAGCGGGAGGGCCTCCAATGAGCAGTTCTTC. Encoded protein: CASSVLTSGRASNEQFF.

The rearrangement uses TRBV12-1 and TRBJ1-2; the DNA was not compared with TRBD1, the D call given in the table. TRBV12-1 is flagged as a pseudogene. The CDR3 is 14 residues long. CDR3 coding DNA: TGTGCCAGCAGCTTCCCGACAGGGAACTATGGCTACACCTTC. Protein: CASSFPTGNYGYTF.

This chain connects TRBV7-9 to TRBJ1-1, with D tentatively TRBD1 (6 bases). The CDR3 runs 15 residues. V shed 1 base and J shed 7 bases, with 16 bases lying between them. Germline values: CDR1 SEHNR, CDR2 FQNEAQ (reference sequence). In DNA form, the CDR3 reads TGTGCCAGCAGCTTAGGGGGGGCGGGGGGCGGTGAAGCTTTCTTT. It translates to CASSLGGAGGGEAFF.

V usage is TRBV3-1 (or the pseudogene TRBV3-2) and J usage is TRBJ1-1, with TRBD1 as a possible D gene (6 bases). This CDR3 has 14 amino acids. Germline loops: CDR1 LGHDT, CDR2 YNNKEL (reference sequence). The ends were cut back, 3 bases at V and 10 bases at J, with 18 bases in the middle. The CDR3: CASSHPMTGVGAFF. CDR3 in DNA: TGTGCCAGCAGCCATCCCATGACAGGAGTCGGAGCTTTCTTT.

Here the CDR3 reads CASSFPGGTGELFF. Here the CDR3 DNA reads TGCGCCAGCAGCTTCCCAGGGGGGACCGGGGAGCTGTTTTTT. The V and J genes are TRBV5-1 and TRBJ2-2; D might be TRBD1 (7 bases). The CDR3 runs 14 residues. CDR1 is SGHRS, CDR2 YFSETQ, per germline. Trimming pared 2 bases from V and 5 bases from J, leaving 10 bases between.

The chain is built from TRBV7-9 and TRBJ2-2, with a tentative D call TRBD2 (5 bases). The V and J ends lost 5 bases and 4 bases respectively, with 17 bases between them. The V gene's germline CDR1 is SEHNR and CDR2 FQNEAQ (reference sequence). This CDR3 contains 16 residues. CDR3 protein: CASSPRASQSTGELFF. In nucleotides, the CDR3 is TGTGCCAGCAGCCCGAGGGCCAGCCAAAGCACCGGGGAGCTGTTTTTT.